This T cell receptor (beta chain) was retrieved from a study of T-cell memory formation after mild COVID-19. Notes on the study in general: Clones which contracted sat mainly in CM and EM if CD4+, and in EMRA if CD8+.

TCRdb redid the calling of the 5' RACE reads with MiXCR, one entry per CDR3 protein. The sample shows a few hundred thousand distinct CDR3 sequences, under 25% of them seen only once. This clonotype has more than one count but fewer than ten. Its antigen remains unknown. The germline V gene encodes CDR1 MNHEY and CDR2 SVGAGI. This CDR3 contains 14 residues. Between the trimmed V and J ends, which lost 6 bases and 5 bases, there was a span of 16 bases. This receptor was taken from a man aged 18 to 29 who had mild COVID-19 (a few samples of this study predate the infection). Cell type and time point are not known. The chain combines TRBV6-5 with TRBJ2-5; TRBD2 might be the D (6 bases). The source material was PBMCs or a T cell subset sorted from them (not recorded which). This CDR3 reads CASSPRGLLETQYF. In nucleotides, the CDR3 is TGTGCCAGCAGCCCGAGGGGACTCCTGGAGACCCAGTACTTC.